The clone carrying this T cell receptor (beta chain) was detected once. The data originate from a study of blood T cell repertoires in COVID-19. The V and J ends lost 2 bases and 5 bases respectively, with 12 bases between them. There are 14 residues in the CDR3. Germline V gene data show CDR1 as SGHVS and CDR2 as FQNEAQ. In the study's own analysis: Amplification from reference gene primers served as the basis for estimated nucleated cell counts. The repertoire was sequenced with immunoSEQ multiplex PCR; TCRdb's copy has only in-frame clones and lacks some. That table is the source of V, J and clone size, and D and trimming were worked out from the DNA. This sample has 250,000 or so clones, with 75% to 90% found just once.

Input material: PBMCs or T cells enriched from blood (not recorded which). The receptor's source is a woman aged 40-49 years who had been exposed to COVID-19. J is TRBJ1-1 and V is TRBV7-8; D unresolved. The CDR3 spells CASSLSLPGTEAFF. CDR3 DNA: TGTGCCAGCAGCTTAAGTCTCCCGGGAACTGAAGCTTTCTTT.